This entry lists 8 T cell receptor beta chains sequenced from one sample in a study of T cell responses to AZD1222 COVID-19 vaccine (dated by TCRdb to the early 2020s). The time point label here, explained by the study, means: about 28 days (+/-7) after the second vaccine dose. The library was built by means of the immunoSEQ multiplex PCR assay. This immuneACCESS table, as held by TCRdb, lists in-frame sequences with V and J called but not all clones. Of the missing ones, under half trace to an unresolved V gene in checked studies; the others have no known cause. This sample holds 160,000 or so clones; around 87% were observed only once. The ten biggest clones cover about 9.8% of the sample. The source material was peripheral blood, sampled 28 days after the second AZD1222 dose. The origin of the receptors is an adult who received the AZD1222 COVID-19 vaccine.

The chain joins TRBV30 to TRBJ2-2, with TRBD1 matching over 8 bases. Germline V gene lookup returns CDR1 GTSNPN and CDR2 SVGIG (reference sequence). The CDR3 is 14 residues long. V lost 5 bases, J lost 5 bases, and 7 bases stayed unmatched. Here the CDR3 reads CAWVQGARTGELFF. In DNA form, the CDR3 reads TGTGCCTGGGTTCAGGGGGCGAGGACCGGGGAGCTGTTTTTT.

This clone was seen only once. This chain links TRBV18 with TRBJ1-1; D ambiguous. The germline gives CDR1 KGHSH, CDR2 LQKENI. The V gene lost 1 base and the J gene lost 1 base, with 4 bases spanning the gap. The CDR3 runs 13 residues. In DNA form, the CDR3 reads TGTGCCAGCTCACCACTGCAGAACACTGAAGCTTTCTTT. Its protein product is CASSPLQNTEAFF.

This clone has only one observation. CDR3 region: CASSTPRTGVTNYGYTF. The CDR3 coding sequence is TGTGCCAGCAGTACCCCCCGGACAGGGGTGACGAACTATGGCTACACCTTC. The J gene is TRBJ1-2, the V gene TRBV2, with TRBD1 matching over 9 bases. V lost 5 bases, J lost 2 bases, and 12 bases stayed unmatched. From germline, CDR1 is SNHLY and CDR2 FYNNEI. The CDR3 covers 17 residues. Using reference TRBV2 and TRBJ1-2 for the parts outside the CDR3, the full variable domain is EPEVTQTPSHQVTQMGQEVILRCVPISNHLYFYWYRQILGQKVEFLVSFYNNEISEKSEIFDDQFSVERPDGSNFTLKIRSTKLEDSAMYFCASSTPRTGVTNYGYTFGSGTRLTVV.

This clone was seen more than once but under ten times. This chain connects TRBV20-1 to TRBJ2-5; unclear D gene. Per germline, CDR1 DFQATT and CDR2 SNEGSKA (reference sequence). This CDR3 is 16 amino acids long. The V end was cut by 6 bases, the J end by 5 bases, with 25 bases between. The CDR3 spells CSASTSSLGRRETQYF. The CDR3 DNA sequence: TGCAGTGCCAGTACGTCAAGCCTAGGACGCCGGGAGACCCAGTACTTC.

This rearrangement joins TRBV19 to TRBJ2-1; 9 bases map to TRBD2. This CDR3 spans 17 amino acids. Germline CDR1 is LNHDA and CDR2 is SQIVND (reference sequence). V trimming: 4 bases; J trimming: 2 bases; junction bases outside the gene matches: 9. The CDR3 coding sequence is TGTGCCAGTAGTAGCGGGAGGGCCTTGGGGGCCTACAATGAGCAGTTCTTC. This gives the protein CASSSGRALGAYNEQFF.

The chain combines TRBV6-2 or TRBV6-3 with TRBJ2-2; no reliable D call. Deletions cut 6 bases from V and 6 bases from J, with 14 bases between. The CDR3 sequence is 14 residues long. Germline V CDR1 and CDR2: MNHEY, SVGEGT. CDR3 coding DNA: TGTGCCAGCAGCTCACACACCTGGTCCGGGGAGCTGTTTTTT. Translating gives CASSSHTWSGELFF.

The J gene is TRBJ1-1, the V gene TRBV28, with D perhaps matching TRBD1 (6 bases). The CDR3 spans 14 residues. Trimming took 5 bases from V and 4 from J, leaving 14 bases between them. The germline V gene has CDR1 MDHEN and CDR2 SYDVKM. The CDR3 sequence: CASSTGKRSTEAFF. The CDR3 region has the DNA TGTGCCAGCAGTACAGGGAAGCGGAGCACTGAAGCTTTCTTT. Looking up the rest from reference TRBV28 and TRBJ1-1 gives the full variable domain: DVKVTQSSRYLVKRTGEKVFLECVQDMDHENMFWYRQDPGLGLRLIYFSYDVKMKEKGDIPEGYSVSREKKERFSLILESASTNQTSMYLCASSTGKRSTEAFFGQGTRLTVV.

The rearrangement uses TRBV7-9 and TRBJ2-5, with a tentative D call TRBD2 (5 bases). This CDR3 region has 14 residues. Germline CDR1 and CDR2: SEHNR and FQNEAQ (reference sequence). V was clipped by 1 base and J by 5 bases, with 11 bases between them. Written as DNA, the CDR3 is TGTGCCAGCAGCTTAGGCCACGGCGGGGAGACCCAGTACTTC. Translating it yields CASSLGHGGETQYF.